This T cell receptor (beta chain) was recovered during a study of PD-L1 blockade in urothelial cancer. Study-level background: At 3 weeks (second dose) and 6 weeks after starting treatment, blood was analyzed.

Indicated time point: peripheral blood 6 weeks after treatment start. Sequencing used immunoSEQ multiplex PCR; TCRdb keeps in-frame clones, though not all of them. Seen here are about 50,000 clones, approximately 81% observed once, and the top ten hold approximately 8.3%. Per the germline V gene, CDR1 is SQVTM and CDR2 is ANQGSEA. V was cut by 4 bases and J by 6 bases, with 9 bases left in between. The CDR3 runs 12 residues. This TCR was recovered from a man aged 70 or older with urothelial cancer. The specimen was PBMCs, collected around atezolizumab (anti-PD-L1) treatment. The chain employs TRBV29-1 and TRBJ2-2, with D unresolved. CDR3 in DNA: TGCAGCGTTGTTCGAGGTCCCGGGGAGCTGTTTTTT. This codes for CSVVRGPGELFF.